What follows are 7 T cell receptor beta chains derived from one specimen sequenced in a study of blood T cell repertoires in COVID-19 (dated by TCRdb to about 2020). Library prep was done by the immunoSEQ multiplex PCR assay. TCRdb re-hosts the immuneACCESS table, in-frame sequences only. Its copies lack some clones; in the studies checked, an unresolved V gene accounts for under half of them, and the cause for the rest is not known. This sample holds roughly 500,000 clones; 85% to 90% were observed only once. The ten top clones hold 0.75% to 0.9% of the sample. Sequenced material: peripheral blood. The receptors shown here come from a man younger than 35 with COVID-19, enrolled during active disease.

V gene TRBV3-1 (or the pseudogene TRBV3-2) combines with J gene TRBJ2-2, with 7 bases that match TRBD1. J gave up 2 bases and V 3 bases, and 3 bases lay outside the gene matches. Looked up from germline, CDR1 is LGHDT and CDR2 is YNNKEL (reference sequence). The CDR3 is made up of 15 amino acids. CDR3 coding DNA: TGTGCCAGCAGCCAGGGGACAGATAACACCGGGGAGCTGTTTTTT. It specifies CASSQGTDNTGELFF.

This clone was recorded once. V and J are TRBV11-2 and TRBJ2-7, with 8 nucleotides matching TRBD2. Germline V gene sequence: CDR1 SGHAT, CDR2 FQNNGV. V was pared by 3 bases and J by 1 base, with 2 bases of the junction left unmatched. The CDR3 totals 14 residues. The CDR3 DNA is TGTGCCAGCAGCTTTACTAGCGGATCCTACGAGCAGTACTTC. Its translation is CASSFTSGSYEQYF.

The chain employs TRBV5-1 and TRBJ1-2, with D tentatively TRBD1 (5 bases). Trimming pared 2 bases from V and 4 bases from J, leaving 9 bases between. CDR3 length: 13 residues. In germline, CDR1 is SGHRS, CDR2 YFSETQ. The CDR3 DNA sequence: TGCGCCAGCAGCTTCGGGGGAAGCTATGGCTACACCTTC. As protein: CASSFGGSYGYTF.

The J gene is TRBJ2-7, the V gene TRBV6-5; 8 nucleotides agree with TRBD2. Looked up from germline, CDR1 is MNHEY and CDR2 is SVGAGI. The CDR3 sequence is 14 residues long. The J segment lost 6 bases and the V segment lost 0 bases, leaving 4 bases of the junction unmatched. CDR3: CASSYSITSGEQYF. DNA of the CDR3: TGTGCCAGCAGTTACTCGATAACTAGCGGCGAGCAGTACTTC.

J is TRBJ2-2 and V is TRBV7-9; 8 bases are shared with TRBD2. Per germline, CDR1 SEHNR and CDR2 FQNEAQ (reference sequence). Trimming took 4 bases from V and 7 from J; bases not matched to a gene: 11. The CDR3 is made up of 16 amino acids. In DNA, the CDR3 is TGTGCCAGCAGCTCAGCCTTAGCGGGGAGGCACGGGGAGCTGTTTTTT. Its translation is CASSSALAGRHGELFF.

This chain connects TRBV13 to TRBJ1-1; a weak D match, TRBD1 (6 bases). CDR1 is PRHDT and CDR2 is FYEKMQ in the germline V gene (reference sequence). Between the trimmed V and J ends, which lost 5 bases and 3 bases, there was a span of 16 bases. The CDR3 is 15 amino acids. The CDR3 sequence is CASSPPRGWDTEAFF. The CDR3 DNA reads TGTGCCAGCAGCCCGCCGAGGGGGTGGGACACTGAAGCTTTCTTT.

This clone came up a few times. The rearrangement uses TRBV5-1 and TRBJ1-6; perhaps TRBD1 as D (5 bases). The ends were cut back, 0 bases at V and 9 bases at J, with 10 bases in the middle. The CDR3 length is 14 residues. Germline V lookup: CDR1 SGHRS, CDR2 YFSETQ. The CDR3 region has the DNA TGCGCCAGCAGCTTGGCAGGGCGGGGTTCACCCCTCCACTTT. Its translation: CASSLAGRGSPLHF.